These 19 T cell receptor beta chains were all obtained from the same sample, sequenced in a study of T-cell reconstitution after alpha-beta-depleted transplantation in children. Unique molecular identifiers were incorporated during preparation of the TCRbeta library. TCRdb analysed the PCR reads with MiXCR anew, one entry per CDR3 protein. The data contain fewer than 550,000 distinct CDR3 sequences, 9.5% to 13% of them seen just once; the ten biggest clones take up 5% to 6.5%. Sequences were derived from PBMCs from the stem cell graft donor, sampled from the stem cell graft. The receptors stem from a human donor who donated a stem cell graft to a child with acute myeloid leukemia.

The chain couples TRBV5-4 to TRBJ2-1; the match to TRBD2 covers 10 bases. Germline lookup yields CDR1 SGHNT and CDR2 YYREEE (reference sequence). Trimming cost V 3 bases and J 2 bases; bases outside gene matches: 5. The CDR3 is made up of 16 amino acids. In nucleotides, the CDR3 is TGTGCCAGCAGCTCCCTTAGCGGGAGGACCTACAATGAGCAGTTCTTC. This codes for CASSSLSGRTYNEQFF.

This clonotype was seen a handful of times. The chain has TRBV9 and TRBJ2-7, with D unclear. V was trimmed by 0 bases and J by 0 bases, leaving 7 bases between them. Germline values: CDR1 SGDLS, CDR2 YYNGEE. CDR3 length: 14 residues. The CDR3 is CASSVGFTSYEQYF. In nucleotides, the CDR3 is TGTGCCAGCAGCGTAGGTTTCACCTCCTACGAGCAGTACTTC.

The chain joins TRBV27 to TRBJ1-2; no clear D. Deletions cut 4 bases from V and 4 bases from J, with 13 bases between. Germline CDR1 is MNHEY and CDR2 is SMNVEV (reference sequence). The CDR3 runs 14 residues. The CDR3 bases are TGTGCCAGCAGTTCCAGTCTACATGTCTATGGCTACACCTTC. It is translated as CASSSSLHVYGYTF.

CDR3 loop: CASSFSGMSYNEQFF. For the CDR3, the DNA is TGTGCCAGCAGCTTTAGCGGGATGTCCTACAATGAGCAGTTCTTC. The rearrangement uses TRBV5-8 and TRBJ2-1; the match to TRBD2 covers 8 bases. Germline CDR1 reads SGHTS; CDR2 reads YDEGEE. This CDR3 contains 15 residues. V lost 2 bases to trimming and J lost 1 base; unmatched junction nucleotides: 2. The variable domain in full, completed from reference TRBV5-8 and TRBJ2-1, reads EAGVTQSPTHLIKTRGQQATLRCSPISGHTSVYWYQQALGLGLQFLLWYDEGEERNRGNFPPRFSGRQFPNYSSELNVNALELEDSALYLCASSFSGMSYNEQFFGPGTRLTVL.

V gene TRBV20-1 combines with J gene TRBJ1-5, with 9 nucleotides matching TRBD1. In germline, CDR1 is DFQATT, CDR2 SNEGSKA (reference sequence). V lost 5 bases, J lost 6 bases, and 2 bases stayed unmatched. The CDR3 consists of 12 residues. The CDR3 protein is CSAGTGSQPQHF. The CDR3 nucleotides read TGCAGTGCTGGGACAGGGAGTCAGCCCCAGCATTTT.

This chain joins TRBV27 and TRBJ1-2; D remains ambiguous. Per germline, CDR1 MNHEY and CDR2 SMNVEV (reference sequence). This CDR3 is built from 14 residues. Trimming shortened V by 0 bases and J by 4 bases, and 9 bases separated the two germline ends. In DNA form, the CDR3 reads TGTGCCAGCAGTTTATCTCCGGAGATCTATGGCTACACCTTC. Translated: CASSLSPEIYGYTF.

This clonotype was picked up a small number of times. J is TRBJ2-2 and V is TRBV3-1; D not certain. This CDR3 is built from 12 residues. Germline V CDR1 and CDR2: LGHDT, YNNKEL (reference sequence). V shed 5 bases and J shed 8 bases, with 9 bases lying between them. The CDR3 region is CASSYLRGELFF. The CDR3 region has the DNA TGTGCCAGCAGCTACCTTAGGGGGGAGCTGTTTTTT.

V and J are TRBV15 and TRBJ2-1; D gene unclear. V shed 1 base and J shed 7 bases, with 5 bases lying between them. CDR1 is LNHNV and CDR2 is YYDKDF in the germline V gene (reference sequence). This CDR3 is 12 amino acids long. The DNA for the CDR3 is TGTGCCACCAGCAGAGTAATTAATGAGCAGTTCTTC. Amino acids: CATSRVINEQFF.

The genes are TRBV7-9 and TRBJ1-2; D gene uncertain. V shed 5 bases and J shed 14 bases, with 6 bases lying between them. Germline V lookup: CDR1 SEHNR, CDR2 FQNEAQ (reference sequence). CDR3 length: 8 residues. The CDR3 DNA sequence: TGTGCCAGCAGCCCGTGGACCTTC. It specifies CASSPWTF.

In DNA form, the CDR3 reads TGTGCCAGCAGCTTAGGAACAAAGGTAAATGAGCAGTTCTTC. This sequence encodes CASSLGTKVNEQFF. The chain couples TRBV7-8 to TRBJ2-1; the D is unclear. Germline loops: CDR1 SGHVS, CDR2 FQNEAQ. Deletions cut 1 base from V and 7 bases from J, with 11 bases between. This CDR3 spans 14 amino acids.

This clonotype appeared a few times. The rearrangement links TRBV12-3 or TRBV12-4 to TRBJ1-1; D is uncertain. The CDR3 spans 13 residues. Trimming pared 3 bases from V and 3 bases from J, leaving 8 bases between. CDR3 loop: CASSFGLYTEAFF. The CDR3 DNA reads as TGTGCCAGCAGTTTCGGGTTGTACACTGAAGCTTTCTTT.

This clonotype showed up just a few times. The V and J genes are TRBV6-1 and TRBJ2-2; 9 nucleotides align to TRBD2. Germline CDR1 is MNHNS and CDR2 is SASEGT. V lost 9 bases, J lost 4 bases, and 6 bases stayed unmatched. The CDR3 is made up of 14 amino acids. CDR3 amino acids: CASSGRLGTGELFF. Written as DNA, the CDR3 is TGTGCCAGTAGCGGGAGACTAGGCACCGGGGAGCTGTTTTTT.

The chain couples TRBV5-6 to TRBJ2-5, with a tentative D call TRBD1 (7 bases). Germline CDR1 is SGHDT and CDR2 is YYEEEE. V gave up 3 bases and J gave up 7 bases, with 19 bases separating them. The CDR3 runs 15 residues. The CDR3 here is CASSSRDRARGTQYF. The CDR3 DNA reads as TGTGCCAGCAGCTCGCGGGACAGAGCAAGGGGGACCCAGTACTTC.

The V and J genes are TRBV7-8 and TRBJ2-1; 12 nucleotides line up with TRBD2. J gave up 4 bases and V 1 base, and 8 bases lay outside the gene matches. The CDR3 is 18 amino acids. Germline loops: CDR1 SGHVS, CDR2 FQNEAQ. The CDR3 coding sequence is TGTGCCAGCAGCTTAGTGGGCCTTCTAGCGGGAGGGTACAATGAGCAGTTCTTC. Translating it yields CASSLVGLLAGGYNEQFF.

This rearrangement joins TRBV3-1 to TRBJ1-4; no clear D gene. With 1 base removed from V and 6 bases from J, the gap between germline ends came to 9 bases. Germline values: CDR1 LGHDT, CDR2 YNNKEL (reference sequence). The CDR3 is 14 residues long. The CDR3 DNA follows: TGTGCCAGCAGCCAAGTGACCACGGATGAAAAACTGTTTTTT. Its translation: CASSQVTTDEKLFF. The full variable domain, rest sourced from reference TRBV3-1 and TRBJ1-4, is DTAVSQTPKYLVTQMGNDKSIKCEQNLGHDTMYWYKQDSKKFLKIMFSYNNKELIINETVPNRFSPKSPDKAHLNLHINSLELGDSAVYFCASSQVTTDEKLFFGSGTQLSVL.

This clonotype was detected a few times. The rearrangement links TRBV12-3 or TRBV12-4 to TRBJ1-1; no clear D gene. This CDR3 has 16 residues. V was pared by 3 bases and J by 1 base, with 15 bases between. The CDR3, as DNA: TGTGCCAGCAGTTTTAGGCCCCCAATGCCGAACACTGAAGCTTTCTTT. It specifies CASSFRPPMPNTEAFF.

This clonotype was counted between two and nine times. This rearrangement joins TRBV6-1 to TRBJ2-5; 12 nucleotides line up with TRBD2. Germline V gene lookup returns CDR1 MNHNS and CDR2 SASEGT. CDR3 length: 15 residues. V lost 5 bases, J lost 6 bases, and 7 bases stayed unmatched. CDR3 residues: CASSRPSGGAQTQYF. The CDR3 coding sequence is TGTGCCAGCAGTCGACCTAGCGGGGGGGCCCAGACCCAGTACTTC.

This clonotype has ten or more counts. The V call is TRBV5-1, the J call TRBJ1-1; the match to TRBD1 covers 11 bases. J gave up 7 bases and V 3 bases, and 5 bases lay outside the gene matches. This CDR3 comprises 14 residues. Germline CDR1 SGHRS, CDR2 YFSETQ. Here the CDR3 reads CASSSGQGAIEAFF. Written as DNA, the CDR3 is TGCGCCAGCAGCTCAGGACAGGGGGCGATTGAAGCTTTCTTT.

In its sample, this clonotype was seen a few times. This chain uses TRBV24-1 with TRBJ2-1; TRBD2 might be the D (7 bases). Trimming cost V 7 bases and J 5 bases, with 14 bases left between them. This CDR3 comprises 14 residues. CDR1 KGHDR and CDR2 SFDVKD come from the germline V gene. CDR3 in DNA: TGTGCCACCAGCCTTGGGGGGGCCCACAATGAGCAGTTCTTC. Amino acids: CATSLGGAHNEQFF.